This record looks at one T cell receptor (beta chain) sequence and its context. The CDR3 length is 12 residues. The germline CDR1 and CDR2 sequences are SGHKS and YYEKEE (reference sequence). The V and J ends lost 4 bases and 9 bases respectively, with 11 bases between them. One entry per CDR3 protein, called by TCRdb with MiXCR from the RT-PCR reads. The table lists 500,000 to 550,000 distinct CDR3 sequences, roughly 25% of them singletons, with 2.5% to 3% in the top ten. This sample was included in a study of response to subunit inactivated influenza vaccine. A further study also used this sample, focusing on T cells expressing NK-cell markers. That report adds: Template switching by 5'RACE with UMIs generated the TCR beta cDNA.

The gene calls are TRBV5-5 and TRBJ2-1; no definite D call. This TCR was sampled from a man aged 50-60 years who received an inactivated influenza vaccine. Sample: CD4+ T cells sorted from PBMCs, taken 11 to 12 days after vaccination. CDR3 nucleotides: TGTGCCAGCAGCGCCCGGCAGGTTGAGCAGTTCTTC. Its protein product is CASSARQVEQFF. The full variable domain, completed using reference TRBV5-5 and TRBJ2-1, is DAGVTQSPTHLIKTRGQQVTLRCSPISGHKSVSWYQQVLGQGPQFIFQYYEKEERGRGNFPDRFSARQFPNYSSELNVNALLLGDSALYLCASSARQVEQFFGPGTRLTVL.